This paragraph covers one TCR beta chain sequence. Its antigen is not known. Treatment reported: roughly ten-day PBMC culture with coronavirus spike peptide pools or control peptides (ViraFEST assay). The data originate from a study of vaccination and CD4 T cells after COVID-19. Cultured CD4+ T cells had their DNA profiled by the Oncomine TCR Beta short-read assay. Each CDR3 protein is one row after TCRdb ran MiXCR on the PCR reads. Among around 9,400 distinct CDR3 sequences listed, approximately 27% were seen once. The clonotype was recovered from a human donor who had recovered from COVID-19. The sequences come from CD4+ T cells from blood, cultured in vitro, collected after SARS-CoV-2 vaccination.

This CDR3 reads CASSLPDLATGELFF. The CDR3 coding sequence is TGTGCCAGCAGTTTACCCGACCTCGCTACCGGGGAGCTGTTTTTT. The chain links TRBV27 to TRBJ2-2, with D unresolved. This CDR3 spans 15 amino acids. V dropped 2 bases and J dropped 5 bases, with 12 bases sitting between them. The germline gives CDR1 MNHEY, CDR2 SMNVEV (reference sequence).